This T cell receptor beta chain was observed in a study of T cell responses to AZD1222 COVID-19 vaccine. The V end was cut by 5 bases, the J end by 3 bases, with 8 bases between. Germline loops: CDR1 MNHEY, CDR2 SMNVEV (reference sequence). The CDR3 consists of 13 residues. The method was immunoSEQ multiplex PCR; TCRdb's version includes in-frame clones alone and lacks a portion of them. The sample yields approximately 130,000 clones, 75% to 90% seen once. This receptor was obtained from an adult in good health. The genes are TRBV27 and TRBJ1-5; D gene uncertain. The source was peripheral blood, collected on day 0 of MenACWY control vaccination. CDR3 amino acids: CASSPRDNQPQHF. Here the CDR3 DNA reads TGTGCCAGCAGTCCCCGGGACAATCAGCCCCAGCATTTT.